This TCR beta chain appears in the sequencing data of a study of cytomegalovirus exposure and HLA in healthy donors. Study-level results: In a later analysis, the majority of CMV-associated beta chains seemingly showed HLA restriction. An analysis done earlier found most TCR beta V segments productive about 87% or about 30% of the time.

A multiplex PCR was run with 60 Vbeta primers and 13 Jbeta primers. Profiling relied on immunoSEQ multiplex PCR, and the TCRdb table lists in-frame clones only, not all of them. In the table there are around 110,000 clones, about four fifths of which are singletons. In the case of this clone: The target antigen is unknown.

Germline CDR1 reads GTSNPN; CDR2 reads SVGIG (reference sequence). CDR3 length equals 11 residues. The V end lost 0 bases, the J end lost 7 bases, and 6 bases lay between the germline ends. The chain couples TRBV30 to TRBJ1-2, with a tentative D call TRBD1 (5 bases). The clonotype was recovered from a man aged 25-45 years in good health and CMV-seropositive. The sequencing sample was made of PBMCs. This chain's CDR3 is CAWSVGVGYTF. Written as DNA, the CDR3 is TGTGCCTGGAGTGTAGGGGTTGGCTACACCTTC.